These 31 T cell receptor beta chains were sequenced from one sample in a study of CD8 T cells in ankylosing spondylitis (dated by TCRdb to about 2017). Results and caveats for the whole study, not just this receptor: Blood from ankylosing spondylitis patients appeared to be characterized by a TCR beta motif made up of seven or eight highly homologous amino acid variants.

The library was obtained by 5' RACE. Sequencing took place on an Illumina HiSeq 2500. TCRdb cleaned the public reads at Q25 with fastp, built clones with MiXCR and kept in-frame beta chains. Under each unique CDR3 protein, matching rows form one entry showing the most common genes and DNA. In this sample the table shows hundreds of thousands of distinct CDR3 sequences, over 9.5% of which occur a single time. The ten largest make up approximately 0.51% of the sample. The antigens these receptors bind are not known. Sequencing was performed on blood, either unsorted or a sorted T cell fraction (not recorded which). The source of these receptors is a male donor with ankylosing spondylitis.

The genes are TRBV20-1 and TRBJ1-5; D uncertain. Germline V gene sequence: CDR1 DFQATT, CDR2 SNEGSKA (reference sequence). The CDR3 spans 14 residues. V was clipped by 6 bases and J by 2 bases, with 14 bases between them. In DNA form, the CDR3 reads TGCAGTGCCCCGGGCGGGGTGGGCAATCAGCCCCAGCATTTT. Translating gives CSAPGGVGNQPQHF.

This chain uses TRBV20-1 with TRBJ2-1, with TRBD1 as a possible D gene (6 bases). CDR1 and CDR2 from the germline V gene are DFQATT and SNEGSKA (reference sequence). This CDR3 comprises 15 residues. With 1 base removed from V and 2 bases from J, the gap between germline ends came to 12 bases. CDR3 bases: TGCAGTGCTAGAGTAGGCAGGGGCCCCTACAATGAGCAGTTCTTC. Translation: CSARVGRGPYNEQFF.

As to this clonotype: One base away lies a much larger clone, so this may be a sequencing read error. The J gene is TRBJ1-1, the V gene TRBV29-1; D remains unclear. The CDR3 covers 14 residues. From germline, CDR1 is SQVTM and CDR2 ANQGSEA. Here the CDR3 DNA reads TGCAGCGTTTTTGGCAGACCATCGAACACTGAAGCTGTCTTT. Translating it yields CSVFGRPSNTEAVF.

V gene TRBV28 combines with J gene TRBJ2-7; weak D call: TRBD1 (5 bases). CDR3 length: 12 residues. V lost 8 bases to trimming and J lost 3 bases, with 11 bases between them. Germline-derived CDR1 and CDR2 are MDHEN and SYDVKM. CDR3 DNA: TGTGCCAGCGCCTTGACAGTCTACGAGCAGTACTTC. It specifies CASALTVYEQYF.

This clonotype was observed a handful of times. The rearrangement links TRBV4-3 to TRBJ1-6; D unclear. The length of the CDR3 is 14 residues. Trimming removed 3 bases at V and 13 bases at J, with 16 bases between. CDR1 is LGHNA and CDR2 is YSLEER in the germline V gene. This CDR3 reads CASSHRGGEEPLHF. The CDR3 DNA reads as TGCGCCAGCAGCCATAGAGGCGGGGAGGAGCCCCTCCACTTT.

The chain carries TRBV20-1 and TRBJ2-7; 10 bases are shared with TRBD2. This CDR3 spans 19 amino acids. Germline V gives CDR1 DFQATT, CDR2 SNEGSKA (reference sequence). CDR3 sequence: CGPAPSGVVSGRYLYEQYF. CDR3 DNA sequence: TGCGGCCCTGCCCCGAGCGGGGTGGTTAGCGGGAGGTACCTCTACGAGCAGTACTTC.

This sequence joins TRBV10-1 and TRBJ2-1; D perhaps matches TRBD2 (6 bases). CDR1 and CDR2 from the germline V gene are WNHNN and SYGVQD (reference sequence). This CDR3 contains 14 residues. The germline V and J ends were trimmed by 6 bases and 10 bases, with 19 bases remaining between them. Here the CDR3 DNA reads TGCGCCAGCAGCTCCGGGCGGGGAAACAGAGAGCAGTTCTTC. Its translation is CASSSGRGNREQFF.

This clonotype was seen only a few times. The J gene is TRBJ1-6, the V gene TRBV7-2; tentative D call: TRBD1 (5 bases). The CDR3 is 14 amino acids. V lost 4 bases and J 7 bases, leaving 11 bases between the germline ends. Germline values: CDR1 SGHTA, CDR2 FQGNSA. CDR3 protein: CASSSRRGNSPLHF. The CDR3 region has the DNA TGTGCCAGCAGCTCCCGGCGGGGGAATTCACCCCTCCACTTT.

With respect to this clonotype: A much larger clonotype is one base distant, so this may be a read error. The J gene is TRBJ2-1, the V gene TRBV4-3; TRBD2 matches 14 bases. The V segment lost 4 bases and the J segment 8 bases; nucleotides outside the gene matches: 4. Germline V CDR1 and CDR2: LGHNA, YSLEER. CDR3 size: 15 residues. The CDR3 here is CASSLGTSGSYEQFF. The CDR3 bases are TGCGCCAGCAGCCTGGGGACTAGCGGGAGTTATGAGCAGTTCTTC.

This clonotype was seen more than once but under ten times. The chain carries TRBV24-1 and TRBJ2-3; D gene ambiguous. V dropped 3 bases and J dropped 11 bases, with 8 bases sitting between them. Germline CDR1 is KGHDR and CDR2 is SFDVKD. The CDR3 length is 11 residues. The CDR3 loop is CATSDLGWQYF. Written as DNA, the CDR3 is TGTGCCACCAGTGATCTCGGTTGGCAGTATTTT.

The J gene is TRBJ2-3, the V gene TRBV7-2, with unresolved D. Trimming took off 3 bases at V and 8 bases at J, with 9 bases between the two ends. Germline V lookup: CDR1 SGHTA, CDR2 FQGNSA. The CDR3 length is 12 residues. The CDR3 region has the DNA TGTGCCAGCAGCTTCGGACCGTCTACGCAGTATTTT. This sequence encodes CASSFGPSTQYF. Full variable domain (remainder filled in from reference TRBV7-2 and TRBJ2-3): GAGVSQSPSNKVTEKGKDVELRCDPISGHTALYWYRQSLGQGLEFLIYFQGNSAPDKSGLPSDRFSAERTGGSVSTLTIQRTQQEDSAVYLCASSFGPSTQYFGPGTRLTVL.

The V call is TRBV5-5, the J call TRBJ2-1; 10 nucleotides match TRBD1. Trimming took 4 bases from V and 10 from J; bases not matched to a gene: 14. The length of the CDR3 is 16 residues. Germline V gene data show CDR1 as SGHKS and CDR2 as YYEKEE (reference sequence). As DNA, the CDR3 is TGTGCCAGCAGCACGACCGGGACAGGGGCCCCCAGAGAGCAGTTCTTC. Translating gives CASSTTGTGAPREQFF.

In this sample, this clonotype turned up a few times. The rearrangement links TRBV3-1 to TRBJ2-1; D not certain. The CDR3 loop spans 17 amino acids. Germline CDR1 is LGHDT and CDR2 is YNNKEL (reference sequence). V lost 4 bases and J lost 5, with 21 bases in between. The CDR3 DNA reads TGTGCCAGCAGCCGATCTAATGGGTATCCCGACGACAATGAGCAGTTCTTC. Its protein product is CASSRSNGYPDDNEQFF.

The sample holds a few counts of this clonotype. The J gene is TRBJ2-1, the V gene TRBV7-3, with D possibly matching TRBD1 (6 bases). The CDR3 totals 16 residues. V gave up 0 bases and J gave up 3 bases, with 12 bases separating them. Germline V gives CDR1 SGHTA, CDR2 FQGTGA. CDR3 loop: CASSLTGAVFYNEQFF. CDR3 DNA sequence: TGTGCCAGCAGCTTAACGGGGGCCGTGTTCTACAATGAGCAGTTCTTC.

This clonotype came up many times. The chain combines TRBV7-3 with TRBJ1-1; 9 nucleotides agree with TRBD1. Germline loops: CDR1 SGHTA, CDR2 FQGTGA. The CDR3 is 13 amino acids. The J segment lost 1 base and the V segment lost 8 bases, leaving 2 bases of the junction unmatched. The CDR3 spells CASSQGANTEAFF. CDR3 nucleotides: TGTGCCAGCTCACAGGGGGCGAACACTGAAGCTTTCTTT.

This chain uses TRBV7-2 with TRBJ2-1; a weak D match, TRBD2 (6 bases). The CDR3 is made up of 16 amino acids. V dropped 0 bases and J dropped 0 bases, with 9 bases sitting between them. Germline-derived CDR1 and CDR2 are SGHTA and FQGNSA. Here the CDR3 DNA reads TGTGCCAGCAGCTTAGCTTTTAGCGGCTCCTACAATGAGCAGTTCTTC. It specifies CASSLAFSGSYNEQFF.

This clonotype is a singleton in its sample. CDR3 sequence reads: CASSHDTGSPYEQYF. DNA for the CDR3: TGCGCCAGCAGCCATGACACAGGGTCCCCCTACGAGCAGTACTTC. J is TRBJ2-7 and V is TRBV4-3, with D possibly matching TRBD1 (6 bases). V lost 3 bases, J lost 2 bases, and 14 bases lay in between. CDR1 LGHNA and CDR2 YSLEER come from the germline V gene. The length of the CDR3 is 15 residues.

This clonotype has just a few counts. The gene calls are TRBV20-1 and TRBJ2-3, with 9 bases that match TRBD2. The CDR3 loop spans 15 amino acids. Germline CDR1 reads DFQATT; CDR2 reads SNEGSKA (reference sequence). J gave up 5 bases and V 6 bases, and 12 bases lay outside the gene matches. The CDR3 loop is CSAPDASGTKDTQYF. The CDR3 region has the DNA TGCAGTGCCCCCGACGCTAGCGGGACAAAAGATACGCAGTATTTT.

There are a few counts of this clonotype. The chain recombines TRBV9 with TRBJ1-3; D unresolved. In germline, CDR1 is SGDLS, CDR2 YYNGEE. V was clipped by 0 bases and J by 1 base, with 14 bases between them. The length of the CDR3 is 17 residues. The CDR3 loop reads CASSVGSSLESGNTIYF. The DNA for the CDR3 is TGTGCCAGCAGCGTAGGCAGCAGCTTAGAGTCTGGAAACACCATATATTTT.

This clonotype occurred many times. This chain uses TRBV18 with TRBJ1-2; tentative D call: TRBD1 (5 bases). Germline values: CDR1 KGHSH, CDR2 LQKENI. This CDR3 region has 14 residues. V dropped 2 bases and J dropped 8 bases, with 15 bases sitting between them. The CDR3 coding sequence is TGTGCCAGCTCACCAGAACAGGTTTTATCCGGCTACACCTTC. Protein product: CASSPEQVLSGYTF.

This clonotype was observed a few times. The chain combines TRBV20-1 with TRBJ1-1; no firm D call. Trimming cost V 7 bases and J 5 bases, with 14 bases left between them. CDR3 size: 12 residues. Germline loops: CDR1 DFQATT, CDR2 SNEGSKA (reference sequence). The CDR3 region has the DNA TGCAGTGGGCCGTTAAGTGAGACTGAAGCTTTCTTT. Encoded protein: CSGPLSETEAFF.

Ten or more counts support this clonotype. V is TRBV29-1 and J is TRBJ2-3, with unresolved D. Germline V lookup: CDR1 SQVTM, CDR2 ANQGSEA. The germline V and J ends were trimmed by 3 bases and 12 bases, with 19 bases remaining between them. The CDR3 has 13 amino acids. CDR3 amino acids: CSVDTKLGSIQYF. The CDR3 DNA sequence: TGCAGCGTTGATACCAAGCTCGGGTCGATCCAGTATTTT.

This clonotype appeared a few times. The rearrangement joins TRBV29-1 to TRBJ2-7, with 9 bases lining up with TRBD1. The junction had 6 bases not matched to a gene; V was cut back by 4 bases and J by 2 bases. Germline CDR1 and CDR2: SQVTM and ANQGSEA. The CDR3 length is 14 residues. The CDR3 sequence is CSVGGRQGAYEQYF. CDR3 coding DNA: TGCAGCGTTGGGGGAAGACAGGGGGCCTACGAGCAGTACTTC.

This clonotype was observed at least ten times. The chain links TRBV29-1 to TRBJ2-5; the match to TRBD1 covers 7 bases. V shed 6 bases and J 4 bases; nucleotides not matched to a gene: 2. CDR3 length: 11 residues. Germline V gives CDR1 SQVTM, CDR2 ANQGSEA. The CDR3 protein is CSVRQGETQYF. The CDR3 DNA reads TGCAGCGTACGACAGGGAGAGACCCAGTACTTC.

The chain is built from TRBV20-1 and TRBJ2-7, with 9 bases identical to TRBD2. Trimming cost V 8 bases and J 6 bases; bases outside gene matches: 11. The germline V gene encodes CDR1 DFQATT and CDR2 SNEGSKA (reference sequence). This CDR3 region has 13 residues. The CDR3 is CSSPVAGVSEQYF. CDR3 coding DNA: TGCAGTAGCCCGGTAGCGGGAGTTTCCGAGCAGTACTTC.

V gene TRBV7-2 combines with J gene TRBJ1-1; tentatively, D is TRBD1 (5 bases). V dropped 1 base and J dropped 5 bases, with 11 bases sitting between them. CDR3 size: 14 residues. Per the germline V gene, CDR1 is SGHTA and CDR2 is FQGNSA. This CDR3 is CASSLDQGYTEAFF. CDR3 nucleotides: TGTGCCAGCAGCTTAGATCAGGGATATACTGAAGCTTTCTTT.

The V call is TRBV5-1, the J call TRBJ2-2; D possibly corresponds to TRBD1 (5 bases). Germline CDR1 reads SGHRS; CDR2 reads YFSETQ. Trimming shortened V by 4 bases and J by 2 bases, and 15 bases separated the two germline ends. The CDR3 totals 16 residues. The CDR3 reads CASSKGAHINTGELFF. CDR3 sequence (DNA): TGCGCCAGCAGCAAAGGGGCCCATATTAACACCGGGGAGCTGTTTTTT. Looking up the rest from reference TRBV5-1 and TRBJ2-2 gives the full variable domain: KAGVTQTPRYLIKTRGQQVTLSCSPISGHRSVSWYQQTPGQGLQFLFEYFSETQRNKGNFPGRFSGRQFSNSRSEMNVSTLELGDSALYLCASSKGAHINTGELFFGEGSRLTVL.

This clonotype has only a few counts. The chain carries TRBV7-2 and TRBJ1-2; perhaps TRBD1 as D (6 bases). V was clipped by 2 bases and J by 0 bases, with 10 bases between them. Germline V gives CDR1 SGHTA, CDR2 FQGNSA. The CDR3 has 15 residues. CDR3 DNA: TGTGCCAGCAGCTTAAGGGGGGTTTCTAACTATGGCTACACCTTC. This encodes CASSLRGVSNYGYTF.

The chain's CDR3 is CASSIGMAYEQYF. The CDR3 DNA follows: TGCGCCAGCAGTATAGGGATGGCCTACGAGCAGTACTTC. This chain links TRBV10-1 with TRBJ2-7; D uncertain. V was pared by 5 bases and J by 2 bases, with 10 bases between. Germline V gives CDR1 WNHNN, CDR2 SYGVQD (reference sequence). The CDR3 length is 13 residues.

This clonotype appeared a few times. The V gene is TRBV6-2 or TRBV6-3, the J gene TRBJ1-1; the D is unclear. V gave up 7 bases and J gave up 3 bases, with 18 bases separating them. This CDR3 contains 15 residues. Germline V CDR1 and CDR2: MNHEY, SVGEGT. CDR3 loop: CASIGGVRWYTEAFF. The CDR3 DNA is TGTGCCAGCATCGGAGGAGTCCGTTGGTACACTGAAGCTTTCTTT.

The chain joins TRBV5-6 to TRBJ1-5; D ambiguous. Germline V gene sequence: CDR1 SGHDT, CDR2 YYEEEE. The length of the CDR3 is 13 residues. V gave up 0 bases and J gave up 11 bases, with 12 bases separating them. In nucleotides, the CDR3 is TGTGCCAGCAGCTTGGGACATCGGGGAGCCCAGCATTTT. This sequence encodes CASSLGHRGAQHF.